The 4 T cell receptor beta chains presented below share a single source sample, sequenced in a study of tumor and adjacent non-tumor tissue in lung cancer. The library came from three nested PCR rounds adapted from ARM-PCR protocols. One entry per CDR3 protein, called by TCRdb with MiXCR from the multiplex PCR reads. The data show roughly 65,000 distinct CDR3 sequences, roughly three fifths seen once. This sample's RNA came from whole unsorted tissue. Sequencing input: lung tumor tissue. The receptors stem from a man aged 50-60 years with non-small cell lung cancer.

This clonotype was counted many times. This rearrangement joins TRBV10-1 to TRBJ1-1, with TRBD1 matching 7 bases. V trimming: 3 bases; J trimming: 1 base; junction bases outside the gene matches: 8. This CDR3 region has 16 residues. Germline V gene lookup returns CDR1 WNHNN and CDR2 SYGVQD (reference sequence). CDR3 DNA sequence: TGCGCCAGCAGTGACCTCACAGGGGTTGAGAACACTGAAGCTTTCTTT. This codes for CASSDLTGVENTEAFF.

This clonotype was recorded at least ten times. The chain combines TRBV6-5 with TRBJ2-1, with unresolved D. Germline lookup yields CDR1 MNHEY and CDR2 SVGAGI. The germline V and J ends were trimmed by 6 bases and 6 bases, with 9 bases remaining between them. CDR3 length: 12 residues. The CDR3 spells CASRPTTNEQFF. CDR3 DNA sequence: TGTGCCAGCAGGCCAACGACCAATGAGCAGTTCTTC.

Note on this clonotype: At one end, the junction sequence differs from germline, possibly due to a read error. The rearrangement links TRBV6-5 to TRBJ2-7; a possible D gene is TRBD1 (6 bases). The length of the CDR3 is 12 residues. Germline CDR1 reads MNHEY; CDR2 reads SVGAGI. CDR3 nucleotide sequence: TGTGCCAGTAGATCCAGGGGAGACGAGAAGTACTTC. This translates into CASRSRGDEKYF.

J is TRBJ1-2 and V is TRBV2, with D possibly TRBD1 on 5 matching bases. Germline CDR1 and CDR2: SNHLY and FYNNEI. Trimming removed 4 bases at V and 3 bases at J, with 9 bases between. There are 13 residues in the CDR3. CDR3 protein: CASSGAGHYGYTF. As DNA, the CDR3 is TGTGCCAGCAGTGGGGCGGGACACTATGGCTACACCTTC.